Shown below are 31 T cell receptor beta chains from a single sample sequenced in a study of identical twins (dated by TCRdb to 2016 to 2017). The protocol used for the library was 5' RACE. TCRdb records Illumina HiSeq 2000 as the sequencer. Clones were called with MiXCR by TCRdb after fastp trimmed the public reads at Q25, and only in-frame beta chains were retained. Rows with a matching CDR3 protein are joined into one entry that keeps the most common DNA and genes. This sample has some 500,000 distinct CDR3 sequences in its table, and 22% of those were observed once. The ten largest account for around 0.9% of the sample. The sample was also reused in another study, on T cells expressing NK-cell markers.

The sequencing sample was made of CD4+ T cells sorted from blood. The source of these receptors is a young woman in good health.

Here the CDR3 reads CASSQTGTGQPQHF. In DNA, the CDR3 is TGTGCCAGCAGCCAGACAGGGACGGGTCAGCCCCAGCATTTT. This chain connects TRBV3-1 to TRBJ1-5, with 7 bases lining up with TRBD1. Trimming took 3 bases from V and 6 from J; bases not matched to a gene: 5. Germline assignment: CDR1 LGHDT and CDR2 YNNKEL (reference sequence). There are 14 residues in the CDR3.

In this sample, this clonotype turned up many times. This rearrangement joins TRBV29-1 to TRBJ2-1; TRBD2 matches at 13 bases. Germline assignment: CDR1 SQVTM and CDR2 ANQGSEA. The CDR3 covers 14 residues. With V trimmed by 7 bases and J by 7 bases, 7 bases remained unmatched. The CDR3 spells CSGRTSGSLNEQFF. In DNA, the CDR3 is TGCAGCGGGAGGACTAGCGGGAGTTTGAATGAGCAGTTCTTC.

This clonotype was seen once. This sequence joins TRBV29-1 and TRBJ1-1; 8 positions agree with TRBD1. Germline CDR1 and CDR2: SQVTM and ANQGSEA. The CDR3 is made up of 18 amino acids. The V segment lost 1 base and the J segment 0 bases; nucleotides outside the gene matches: 13. The CDR3 coding sequence is TGCAGCGTTGAAGCCCGGACAGGGAGGATTCACATGAACACTGAAGCTTTCTTT. It translates to CSVEARTGRIHMNTEAFF.

This clonotype was detected only a few times. CDR3 loop: CASSYNSASSYNEQFF. The DNA of the CDR3 is TGTGCCAGCAGCTACAACAGTGCGAGCTCCTACAATGAGCAGTTCTTC. The chain carries TRBV5-6 and TRBJ2-1; D remains ambiguous. The CDR3 totals 16 residues. CDR1 and CDR2 (germline): SGHDT, YYEEEE. Deletions cut 3 bases from V and 0 bases from J, with 13 bases between.

V is TRBV5-1 and J is TRBJ2-3; TRBD1 is a possible D gene (5 bases). Between the trimmed V and J ends, which lost 2 bases and 6 bases, there was a span of 16 bases. In germline, CDR1 is SGHRS, CDR2 YFSETQ. This CDR3 comprises 15 residues. For the CDR3, the DNA is TGCGCCAGCAGCTTTGTGTCTCCAGGGATGGATACGCAGTATTTT. Its translation: CASSFVSPGMDTQYF.

This clonotype was seen more than once but under ten times. The rearrangement uses TRBV29-1 and TRBJ2-7; D gene unclear. CDR3 size: 14 residues. Germline CDR1 is SQVTM and CDR2 is ANQGSEA. V lost 5 bases, J lost 7 bases, and 21 bases lay in between. The CDR3 sequence is CSVKVWSISGEQYF. The CDR3 region has the DNA TGCAGCGTTAAAGTGTGGTCGATTTCGGGTGAGCAGTACTTC.

The chain uses TRBV5-6 and TRBJ1-2; D unclear. Germline CDR1 and CDR2: SGHDT and YYEEEE. Trimming removed 0 bases from V and 6 bases from J, with 12 bases in between. This CDR3 has 14 amino acids. The CDR3 spells CASSLVRSWDGYTF. Here the CDR3 DNA reads TGTGCCAGCAGCTTGGTGAGATCGTGGGATGGCTACACCTTC.

This clonotype was detected only a few times. J is TRBJ1-2 and V is TRBV10-3; no firm D call. The V gene's germline CDR1 is ENHRY and CDR2 SYGVKD. V lost 2 bases, J lost 0 bases, and 7 bases lay in between. The CDR3 runs to 14 residues. CDR3 DNA sequence: TGTGCCATCAGTGAGAGGAGCCCTAACTATGGCTACACCTTC. Translated: CAISERSPNYGYTF.

The chain recombines TRBV10-3 with TRBJ2-7, with 7 positions matching TRBD1. Germline V CDR1 and CDR2: ENHRY, SYGVKD. J gave up 3 bases and V 5 bases, and 10 bases lay outside the gene matches. The CDR3 runs 15 residues. The DNA for the CDR3 is TGTGCCATCAGTAGAATACGGGACAGAGACTACGAGCAGTACTTC. This gives the protein CAISRIRDRDYEQYF.

The chain joins TRBV7-2 to TRBJ1-5; 8 bases match TRBD1. The J segment lost 5 bases and the V segment lost 5 bases, leaving 8 bases of the junction unmatched. The V gene's germline CDR1 is SGHTA and CDR2 FQGNSA. This CDR3 is built from 15 residues. The CDR3: CASSLGAGGYQPQHF. The CDR3 nucleotides are TGTGCCAGCAGCCTTGGGGCAGGGGGCTATCAGCCCCAGCATTTT.

The J gene is TRBJ2-4, the V gene TRBV15; TRBD2 aligns across 8 bases. Germline assignment: CDR1 LNHNV and CDR2 YYDKDF (reference sequence). The V and J ends lost 4 bases and 7 bases, in that order; junction bases with no gene match: 9. There are 15 residues in the CDR3. The CDR3 DNA is TGTGCCACCAGCACCGCAAGCGGGAGCGGGAACATTCAGTACTTC. Residues: CATSTASGSGNIQYF.

This chain uses TRBV29-1 with TRBJ2-3; a weak D match, TRBD1 (5 bases). Germline V lookup: CDR1 SQVTM, CDR2 ANQGSEA. The CDR3 extends over 12 amino acids. Trimming left V 2 bases short and J 7 bases short, with 10 bases between. CDR3 amino acids: CSVERQGYTQYF. The CDR3 DNA sequence: TGCAGCGTTGAACGTCAGGGATATACGCAGTATTTT.

The sample holds a few counts of this clonotype. V gene TRBV7-9 combines with J gene TRBJ2-1, with TRBD2 identical over 10 bases. The CDR3 length is 16 residues. The V gene end was trimmed by 2 bases and the J gene end by 8 bases; junction bases not matched to a gene: 9. Germline CDR1 is SEHNR and CDR2 is FQNEAQ (reference sequence). The CDR3 here is CASSLFRTSGTHEQFF. The DNA for the CDR3 is TGTGCCAGCAGCTTATTTAGAACTAGCGGGACCCATGAGCAGTTCTTC. The full variable domain, its missing parts supplied by reference TRBV7-9 and TRBJ2-1, is DTGVSQNPRHKITKRGQNVTFRCDPISEHNRLYWYRQTLGQGPEFLTYFQNEAQLEKSRLLSDRFSAERPKGSFSTLEIQRTEQGDSAMYLCASSLFRTSGTHEQFFGPGTRLTVL.

This clonotype was observed many times. V gene TRBV6-2 or TRBV6-3 combines with J gene TRBJ2-1; 7 bases map to TRBD1. CDR1 MNHEY and CDR2 SVGEGT come from the germline V gene. Germline trimming cut 0 bases from V and 7 bases from J; bases unmatched to any gene: 3. The CDR3 is 14 residues long. The CDR3 DNA reads TGTGCCAGCAGTTACTCGACAGGGCTGAATGAGCAGTTCTTC. Its translation is CASSYSTGLNEQFF.

The V call is TRBV7-8, the J call TRBJ2-7; D is ambiguous. CDR3 size: 13 residues. V dropped 2 bases and J dropped 2 bases, with 7 bases sitting between them. The V gene's germline CDR1 is SGHVS and CDR2 FQNEAQ. The CDR3 DNA reads TGTGCCAGCAGCTTATCCGCTACCTACGAGCAGTACTTC. Translated: CASSLSATYEQYF.

This clonotype has more than one count but fewer than ten. The rearrangement links TRBV12-3 or TRBV12-4 to TRBJ2-3; D is unclear. V lost 8 bases, J lost 2 bases, and 14 bases lay in between. There are 14 residues in the CDR3. The CDR3, as DNA: TGTGCCAGCTGTCCCTTCCGGGTCACAGATACGCAGTATTTT. Translating it yields CASCPFRVTDTQYF.

V is TRBV6-5 and J is TRBJ1-2; unclear D gene. Germline loops: CDR1 MNHEY, CDR2 SVGAGI. The V and J ends lost 3 bases and 8 bases respectively, with 13 bases between them. The CDR3 has 13 residues. The CDR3 region has the DNA TGTGCCAGCAGTTATGCGCCAGGCGAAGGCTACACCTTC. Protein sequence: CASSYAPGEGYTF.

The gene calls are TRBV6-2 or TRBV6-3 and TRBJ2-7; D not certain. V lost 6 bases and J 3 bases, leaving 9 bases between the germline ends. The CDR3 extends over 12 amino acids. The germline CDR1 and CDR2 sequences are MNHEY and SVGEGT. CDR3 in amino acids: CASRDRRYEQYF. CDR3 DNA sequence: TGTGCCAGCAGAGACCGACGCTACGAGCAGTACTTC.

V and J are TRBV6-2 or TRBV6-3 and TRBJ2-1; 10 bases are a match to TRBD2. The CDR3 length is 16 residues. Germline assignment: CDR1 MNHEY and CDR2 SVGEGT. The V gene end was trimmed by 6 bases and the J gene end by 5 bases; junction bases not matched to a gene: 10. CDR3 residues: CASRGTLAGENNEQFF. The DNA of the CDR3 is TGTGCCAGCAGGGGGACGCTAGCGGGGGAGAACAATGAGCAGTTCTTC.

The rearrangement joins TRBV7-2 to TRBJ1-1; the D gene is possibly TRBD1 (6 bases). The germline V gene has CDR1 SGHTA and CDR2 FQGNSA. This CDR3 region has 15 residues. Trimming left V 2 bases short and J 5 bases short, with 15 bases between. The chain's CDR3 is CASSLFRGTITEAFF. The CDR3, as DNA: TGTGCCAGCAGCTTATTCAGGGGCACAATTACTGAAGCTTTCTTT.

This sequence joins TRBV5-1 and TRBJ2-7, with D perhaps assigned TRBD1 or TRBD2 (5 bases each). This CDR3 has 12 amino acids. The germline V and J ends were trimmed by 4 bases and 8 bases, with 13 bases remaining between them. Germline loops: CDR1 SGHRS, CDR2 YFSETQ. CDR3 nucleotides: TGCGCCAGCAGCGCCACCGGGACCCAGCAGTACTTC. Translation gives CASSATGTQQYF.

This clonotype came up a few times. The chain links TRBV25-1 to TRBJ1-1, with D perhaps TRBD1 (5 bases). The CDR3 contains 15 residues. Germline V gene sequence: CDR1 MGHDK, CDR2 SYGVNS. Trimming left V 5 bases short and J 1 base short, with 14 bases between. This CDR3 is CASSMWGGPNTEAFF. The DNA of the CDR3 is TGTGCCAGCAGTATGTGGGGCGGGCCGAACACTGAAGCTTTCTTT.

V usage is TRBV6-5 and J usage is TRBJ2-7; D remains unclear. Germline V gene data show CDR1 as MNHEY and CDR2 as SVGAGI. Trimming left V 0 bases short and J 2 bases short, with 5 bases between. This CDR3 contains 13 residues. The CDR3 protein is CASSYSSAYEQYF. The CDR3 DNA follows: TGTGCCAGCAGTTACTCCTCAGCCTACGAGCAGTACTTC.

In its sample, this clonotype was seen many times. The rearrangement joins TRBV6-1 to TRBJ1-6; D is perhaps TRBD1 (5 bases). CDR1 is MNHNS, CDR2 SASEGT, per germline. The V gene lost 6 bases and the J gene lost 10 bases, with 19 bases spanning the gap. CDR3 length: 15 residues. CDR3 sequence reads: CASSPRGAEESPLHF. The DNA of the CDR3 is TGTGCCAGCAGCCCCCGCGGGGCAGAGGAATCACCCCTCCACTTT.

At least ten counts were recorded for this clonotype. The chain uses TRBV24-1 and TRBJ1-5, with a possible D match to TRBD1 (5 bases). Germline V gives CDR1 KGHDR, CDR2 SFDVKD. V was shortened by 9 bases and J by 1 base, with 15 bases between the two germline ends. CDR3 length equals 15 residues. This CDR3 reads CATRAGGESNQPQHF. As DNA, the CDR3 is TGTGCCACCCGGGCGGGGGGTGAGAGCAATCAGCCCCAGCATTTT.

The chain employs TRBV5-1 and TRBJ2-3; 8 positions match TRBD1. Germline V lookup: CDR1 SGHRS, CDR2 YFSETQ. The CDR3 spans 16 residues. The V gene end was trimmed by 4 bases and the J gene end by 2 bases; junction bases not matched to a gene: 9. The CDR3 DNA reads TGCGCCAGCAGCCCGCGGGACAGGTCCTTCACAGATACGCAGTATTTT. Its protein is CASSPRDRSFTDTQYF.

A few counts support this clonotype. V and J are TRBV5-1 and TRBJ2-7, with a tentative D call TRBD1 (7 bases). This CDR3 is built from 14 residues. Per germline, CDR1 SGHRS and CDR2 YFSETQ. The germline V and J ends were trimmed by 4 bases and 2 bases, with 13 bases remaining between them. CDR3 loop: CASSLDRTTYEQYF. The CDR3 nucleotides read TGCGCCAGCAGCCTGGACAGGACTACCTACGAGCAGTACTTC. The complete variable domain, with remaining parts taken from reference TRBV5-1 and TRBJ2-7, reads KAGVTQTPRYLIKTRGQQVTLSCSPISGHRSVSWYQQTPGQGLQFLFEYFSETQRNKGNFPGRFSGRQFSNSRSEMNVSTLELGDSALYLCASSLDRTTYEQYFGPGTRLTVT.

This clonotype has ten or more counts. The chain has TRBV20-1 and TRBJ1-1; D is undetermined. Trimming took off 6 bases at V and 1 base at J, with 9 bases between the two ends. The CDR3 is 12 residues long. Germline V CDR1 and CDR2: DFQATT, SNEGSKA (reference sequence). The CDR3 sequence: CSATDKNTEAFF. CDR3 in DNA: TGCAGTGCAACCGACAAGAACACTGAAGCTTTCTTT.

This chain links TRBV20-1 with TRBJ2-1; tentative D call: TRBD1 (6 bases). The germline gives CDR1 DFQATT, CDR2 SNEGSKA (reference sequence). The CDR3 has 13 amino acids. Deletions cut 3 bases from V and 9 bases from J, with 15 bases between. CDR3 sequence reads: CSARGAGLSEQFF. DNA of the CDR3: TGCAGTGCTAGGGGGGCTGGGCTGAGTGAGCAGTTCTTC.

The chain has TRBV9 and TRBJ2-3, with a tentative D call TRBD1 (6 bases). Germline lookup yields CDR1 SGDLS and CDR2 YYNGEE. V was trimmed by 3 bases and J by 0 bases, leaving 20 bases between them. This CDR3 region has 18 residues. This chain's CDR3 is CASSARRLSGESTDTQYF. Written as DNA, the CDR3 is TGTGCCAGCAGCGCCCGACGTCTTTCAGGGGAAAGCACAGATACGCAGTATTTT.

This clonotype showed up just a few times. The chain joins TRBV7-2 to TRBJ2-2; 8 bases are shared with TRBD2. This CDR3 spans 15 amino acids. Germline lookup yields CDR1 SGHTA and CDR2 FQGNSA. J lost 9 bases, V lost 3 bases, and 9 bases had no gene match. The CDR3 region has the DNA TGTGCCAGCAGCTTGGTTAGCGGGATCTACCGGGAGCTGTTTTTT. It is translated as CASSLVSGIYRELFF.